This entry concerns a single T cell receptor (beta chain). A library of TCRbeta sequences, prepared with unique molecular identifiers, was generated. TCRdb used MiXCR to reprocess the PCR reads, holding one entry per CDR3 protein. Of some 840,000 distinct CDR3 sequences listed, 16% are singletons. CDR1 MGHRA and CDR2 YSYEKL come from the germline V gene. The CDR3 is 17 residues long. Trimming left V 2 bases short and J 4 bases short, with 20 bases between. The sample originates from a study of T-cell reconstitution after alpha-beta-depleted transplantation in children. Sequences were derived from PBMCs, mostly from graft donor cells, sampled 360 days after TCRalphabeta/CD19-depleted stem cell transplant. This TCR derives from a male patient younger than 18 who had a stem cell transplant for acute lymphoblastic leukemia, so the T cells may come from the graft donor. This rearrangement joins TRBV4-1 to TRBJ2-5; tentative D call: TRBD1 (6 bases). CDR3 loop: CASSQLPRQVSRETQYF. In DNA form, the CDR3 reads TGCGCCAGCAGCCAACTCCCTCGACAGGTTAGCAGAGAGACCCAGTACTTC.